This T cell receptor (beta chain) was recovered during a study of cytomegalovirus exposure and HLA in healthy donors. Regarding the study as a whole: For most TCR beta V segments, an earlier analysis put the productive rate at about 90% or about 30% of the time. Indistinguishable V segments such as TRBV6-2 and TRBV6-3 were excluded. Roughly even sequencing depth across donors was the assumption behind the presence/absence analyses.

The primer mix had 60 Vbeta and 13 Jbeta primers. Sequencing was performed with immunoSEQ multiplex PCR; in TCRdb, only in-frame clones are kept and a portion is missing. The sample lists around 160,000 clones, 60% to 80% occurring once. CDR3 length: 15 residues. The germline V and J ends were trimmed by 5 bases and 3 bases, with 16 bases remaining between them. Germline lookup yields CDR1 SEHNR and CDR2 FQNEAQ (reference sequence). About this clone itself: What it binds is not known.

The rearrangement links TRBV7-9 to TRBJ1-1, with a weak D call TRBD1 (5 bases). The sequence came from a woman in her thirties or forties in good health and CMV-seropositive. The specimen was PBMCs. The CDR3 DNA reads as TGTGCCAGCAGCCTTTGGGGCTTGAGTGACACTGAAGCTTTCTTT. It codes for CASSLWGLSDTEAFF. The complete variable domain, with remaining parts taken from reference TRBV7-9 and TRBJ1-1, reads DTGVSQNPRHKITKRGQNVTFRCDPISEHNRLYWYRQTLGQGPEFLTYFQNEAQLEKSRLLSDRFSAERPKGSFSTLEIQRTEQGDSAMYLCASSLWGLSDTEAFFGQGTRLTVV.